This T cell receptor (beta chain) originates from a study of blood T cell repertoires in COVID-19. Study as a whole: The study drew acute and convalescent COVID-19 samples from the United States, Italy and Spain. T cells, B-cell-depleted T cells, or PBMCs supplied cDNA or gDNA.

The V segment lost 3 bases and the J segment 8 bases; nucleotides outside the gene matches: 11. The CDR3 has 16 residues. Looked up from germline, CDR1 is ENHRY and CDR2 is SYGVKD. In the original analysis: Amplification of reference gene primers provided the estimated nucleated cell counts. Clones were read by immunoSEQ multiplex PCR, and TCRdb kept only the in-frame ones, dropping some. V and J calls and clone size follow that table, whereas D and trimming were derived from the DNA. In the table there are about 230,000 clones, roughly four fifths of which are singletons. Sequenced input: peripheral blood. This TCR came from a woman aged 50 to 60 with acute or convalescent COVID-19. The chain has TRBV10-3 and TRBJ1-4; 8 positions match TRBD1. CDR3 protein: CAISDGWETGDEKLFF. CDR3 sequence (DNA): TGTGCCATCAGTGATGGTTGGGAGACAGGGGACGAAAAACTGTTTTTT.